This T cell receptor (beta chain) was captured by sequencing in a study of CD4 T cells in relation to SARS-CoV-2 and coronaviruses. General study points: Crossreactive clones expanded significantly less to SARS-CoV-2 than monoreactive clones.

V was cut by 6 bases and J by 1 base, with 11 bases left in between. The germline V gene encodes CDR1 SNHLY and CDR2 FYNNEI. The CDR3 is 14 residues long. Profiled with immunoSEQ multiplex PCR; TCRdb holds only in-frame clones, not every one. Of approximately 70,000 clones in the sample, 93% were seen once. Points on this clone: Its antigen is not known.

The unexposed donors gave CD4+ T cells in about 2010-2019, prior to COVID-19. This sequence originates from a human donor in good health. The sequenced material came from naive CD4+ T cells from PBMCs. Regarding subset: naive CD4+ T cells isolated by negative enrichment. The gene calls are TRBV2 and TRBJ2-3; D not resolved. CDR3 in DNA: TGTGCCAGCAGGATGGTGGGCGGCACAGATACGCAGTATTTT. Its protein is CASRMVGGTDTQYF.